These 27 T cell receptor beta chains were all obtained from the same sample, sequenced in a study of T-cell memory formation after mild COVID-19. TCRdb called the 5' RACE reads again in MiXCR, with one record for every CDR3 protein. Found here are approximately 440,000 distinct CDR3 sequences, roughly 20% of them singletons; the top ten hold approximately 8.1%. The specimen was PBMCs or a T cell subset sorted from them (not recorded which). The receptors stem from an adult woman who had mild COVID-19 (a few samples of this study predate the infection). Cell type and time point are not known.

The CDR3 protein is CASSSGLGRETQYF. The CDR3 DNA follows: TGCGCCAGCAGCTCGGGACTCGGGAGGGAGACCCAGTACTTC. The rearrangement joins TRBV5-1 to TRBJ2-5; 7 positions match TRBD2. This CDR3 comprises 14 residues. V shed 3 bases and J 5 bases; nucleotides not matched to a gene: 7. CDR1 and CDR2 from the germline V gene are SGHRS and YFSETQ. Full variable domain (outside the CDR3, taken from reference TRBV5-1 and TRBJ2-5): KAGVTQTPRYLIKTRGQQVTLSCSPISGHRSVSWYQQTPGQGLQFLFEYFSETQRNKGNFPGRFSGRQFSNSRSEMNVSTLELGDSALYLCASSSGLGRETQYFGPGTRLLVL.

The chain links TRBV3-1 to TRBJ1-2; 8 bases line up with TRBD1. After removal of 7 bases from V and 4 bases from J, the junction contained 11 bases not matched to a gene. Germline V CDR1 and CDR2: LGHDT, YNNKEL (reference sequence). The CDR3 length is 15 residues. The CDR3 nucleotides read TGTGCCAGCACCTTATCCGACAGGGGAGGCTATGGCTACACCTTC. This gives the protein CASTLSDRGGYGYTF.

CDR3 sequence: CASSIVGSNTEAFF. DNA for the CDR3: TGTGCCAGTAGTATAGTGGGCAGCAACACTGAAGCTTTCTTT. The genes are TRBV19 and TRBJ1-1; D is unclear. CDR1 and CDR2 (germline): LNHDA, SQIVND (reference sequence). V dropped 1 base and J dropped 2 bases, with 8 bases sitting between them. The CDR3 runs to 14 residues.

The chain has TRBV20-1 and TRBJ2-5; 11 nucleotides match TRBD2. The V gene's germline CDR1 is DFQATT and CDR2 SNEGSKA (reference sequence). This CDR3 contains 13 residues. V trimming: 5 bases; J trimming: 5 bases; junction bases outside the gene matches: 4. The CDR3 region has the DNA TGCAGTGCTTTCAGGACTAGCGGGGAGACCCAGTACTTC. Encoded protein: CSAFRTSGETQYF.

This chain connects TRBV7-6 to TRBJ2-6; D is ambiguous. The ends were cut back, 3 bases at V and 4 bases at J, with 10 bases in the middle. The CDR3 totals 15 residues. CDR1 and CDR2 (germline): SGHVS, FNYEAQ. CDR3 DNA: TGTGCCAGCAGCTTTTCGGTATCCGGGGCCAACGTCCTGACTTTC. It yields the protein CASSFSVSGANVLTF.

This clonotype appeared a few times. The chain combines TRBV4-2 with TRBJ1-2; D is undetermined. Trimming removed 4 bases at V and 1 base at J, with 10 bases between. Germline CDR1 LGHNA, CDR2 YNFKEQ. The CDR3 spans 14 residues. This CDR3 is CASSLAVSNYGYTF. DNA of the CDR3: TGTGCCAGCAGCCTGGCAGTGAGTAACTATGGCTACACCTTC.

This clonotype came up once. With a much larger clone just one base away, this may be a read error. The V gene is TRBV9, the J gene TRBJ1-5; 10 positions agree with TRBD1. The CDR3 is 14 residues long. Trimming cost V 0 bases and J 6 bases; bases outside gene matches: 0. Germline CDR1 is SGDLS and CDR2 is YYNGEE. The CDR3 DNA reads TGTGCCAGCAGCGTAGGGACAGGGGGTCAGCCCCAGCATTTT. Encoded protein: CASSVGTGGQPQHF.

CDR3 in amino acids: CASSLAWGVLNTEAFF. CDR3 bases: TGTGCCAGCAGCTTAGCATGGGGGGTCCTCAACACTGAAGCTTTCTTT. V and J are TRBV7-2 and TRBJ1-1; TRBD1 is a possible D gene (5 bases). Germline assignment: CDR1 SGHTA and CDR2 FQGNSA. This CDR3 comprises 16 residues. V lost 0 bases to trimming and J lost 2 bases, with 13 bases between them.

This clonotype was observed a handful of times. The rearrangement links TRBV13 to TRBJ2-7; TRBD1 matches 10 bases. The CDR3 consists of 18 residues. Germline V CDR1 and CDR2: PRHDT, FYEKMQ (reference sequence). J was trimmed by 0 bases and V by 2 bases; bases with no gene match: 10. The CDR3 loop reads CASSLSRRGTGASYEQYF. The CDR3 DNA reads as TGTGCCAGCAGCTTATCGCGGAGGGGGACAGGGGCCTCCTACGAGCAGTACTTC.

This clonotype has a handful of counts. This chain joins TRBV10-3 and TRBJ2-7, with D perhaps TRBD1 or TRBD2 (6 bases each). Trimming stripped 2 bases from V and 0 bases from J, with 8 bases between. The germline gives CDR1 ENHRY, CDR2 SYGVKD. This CDR3 spans 14 amino acids. The CDR3 DNA follows: TGTGCCATCAGTGAGGGGGGGCCCTCCTACGAGCAGTACTTC. Encoded protein: CAISEGGPSYEQYF.

In this sample, this clonotype turned up a few times. The chain carries TRBV6-2 or TRBV6-3 and TRBJ2-2; D remains ambiguous. V lost 6 bases and J 5 bases, leaving 7 bases between the germline ends. Per the germline V gene, CDR1 is MNHEY and CDR2 is SVGEGT. The CDR3 contains 12 residues. The CDR3 DNA follows: TGTGCCAGCAGCCGTCGAACCGGGGAGCTGTTTTTT. Amino acid sequence: CASSRRTGELFF.

This clonotype was counted between two and nine times. The chain carries TRBV5-5 and TRBJ1-1, with 7 bases matching TRBD1. The CDR3 loop spans 15 amino acids. With 0 bases clipped from V and 6 bases from J, the junction kept 8 bases outside the gene matches. Germline-derived CDR1 and CDR2 are SGHKS and YYEKEE (reference sequence). CDR3 residues: CASSLVHRGLPEAFF. CDR3 DNA sequence: TGTGCCAGCAGCTTGGTGCACAGGGGTCTTCCTGAAGCTTTCTTT.

The chain employs TRBV7-6 and TRBJ1-2; 8 bases agree with TRBD1. After removal of 2 bases from V and 7 bases from J, the junction contained 3 bases not matched to a gene. The CDR3 sequence is 13 residues long. Looked up from germline, CDR1 is SGHVS and CDR2 is FNYEAQ. CDR3 DNA sequence: TGTGCCAGCAGCTTACGACAGGGGACTGGCTACACCTTC. This encodes CASSLRQGTGYTF.

This clonotype was seen only a few times. This CDR3 reads CASSPQLRTSGRVSTDTQYF. The CDR3 nucleotides are TGTGCCAGCAGCCCGCAATTAAGGACTAGCGGGAGGGTCAGCACAGATACGCAGTATTTT. The chain has TRBV7-2 and TRBJ2-3; TRBD2 matches at 15 bases. With V trimmed by 5 bases and J by 0 bases, 12 bases remained unmatched. Germline V gene data show CDR1 as SGHTA and CDR2 as FQGNSA. This CDR3 region has 20 residues.

This clonotype was seen more than once but under ten times. The chain recombines TRBV5-1 with TRBJ2-7; TRBD1 matches 9 bases. The CDR3 contains 17 residues. The V and J ends lost 0 bases and 3 bases, in that order; junction bases with no gene match: 10. In germline, CDR1 is SGHRS, CDR2 YFSETQ. CDR3 sequence (DNA): TGCGCCAGCAGCTTGGCCAAAAGGGGACAGGGCATCTACGAGCAGTACTTC. Translating it yields CASSLAKRGQGIYEQYF.

This chain uses TRBV20-1 with TRBJ2-5; D possibly corresponds to TRBD1 (5 bases). The V end was cut by 5 bases, the J end by 2 bases, with 9 bases between. The germline gives CDR1 DFQATT, CDR2 SNEGSKA (reference sequence). The CDR3 sequence is 12 residues long. This CDR3 reads CSAERGQETQYF. CDR3 sequence (DNA): TGCAGTGCTGAAAGGGGACAAGAGACCCAGTACTTC.

The V and J genes are TRBV5-6 and TRBJ2-3; 8 bases map to TRBD2. The V gene's germline CDR1 is SGHDT and CDR2 YYEEEE. CDR3 length equals 16 residues. The trim removed 2 bases at V and 3 bases at J, leaving 8 bases unmatched. The CDR3 protein is CASSFGVSGNTDTQYF. The DNA for the CDR3 is TGTGCCAGCAGCTTCGGTGTTAGCGGGAATACAGATACGCAGTATTTT.

This clonotype was detected ten times or more. V usage is TRBV5-1 and J usage is TRBJ2-1; D may be TRBD2 (5 bases). The CDR3 sequence is 13 residues long. Germline V gene data show CDR1 as SGHRS and CDR2 as YFSETQ. Between the trimmed V and J ends, which lost 1 base and 7 bases, there was a span of 9 bases. The CDR3 DNA is TGCGCCAGCAGCTTGCGGACTTCAAATGAGCAGTTCTTC. The encoded protein is CASSLRTSNEQFF.

The table lists this clonotype with a few counts. This chain links TRBV27 with TRBJ1-5, with D uncertain. The CDR3 runs to 15 residues. With 3 bases removed from V and 0 bases from J, the gap between germline ends came to 9 bases. CDR1 and CDR2 (germline): MNHEY, SMNVEV (reference sequence). CDR3 in amino acids: CASSFSGNSNQPQHF. In DNA, the CDR3 is TGTGCCAGCAGTTTTTCGGGGAATAGCAATCAGCCCCAGCATTTT.

This clonotype showed up just a few times. The J gene is TRBJ2-7, the V gene TRBV24-1, with 8 positions matching TRBD2. J lost 4 bases, V lost 8 bases, and 6 bases had no gene match. From germline, CDR1 is KGHDR and CDR2 SFDVKD. The CDR3 runs to 13 residues. CDR3 in DNA: TGTGCCACCATGGGACGGGAGGGGTACGAGCAGTACTTC. Protein: CATMGREGYEQYF.

This clonotype turned up a few times. The chain links TRBV7-8 to TRBJ2-1; 8 bases align to TRBD1. The germline gives CDR1 SGHVS, CDR2 FQNEAQ. This CDR3 spans 16 amino acids. Trimming cost V 4 bases and J 4 bases; bases outside gene matches: 9. The DNA for the CDR3 is TGTGCCAGCAGCTCCCGGGACAGGAACCCGTACAATGAGCAGTTCTTC. The encoded protein is CASSSRDRNPYNEQFF.

This clonotype was seen ten or more times. This sequence joins TRBV12-3 or TRBV12-4 and TRBJ1-6; no clear D gene. This CDR3 contains 13 residues. Trimming stripped 7 bases from V and 9 bases from J, with 13 bases between. The CDR3 loop reads CASIEGAGSPLHF. DNA for the CDR3: TGTGCCAGCATCGAGGGAGCAGGTTCACCCCTCCACTTT.

The chain has TRBV11-2 and TRBJ2-7; the D call may be TRBD1 or TRBD2 (5 bases each). CDR3 length: 17 residues. CDR1 and CDR2 (germline): SGHAT, FQNNGV. V lost 0 bases, J lost 0 bases, and 15 bases lay in between. The CDR3 sequence: CASSLEAIGALSYEQYF. CDR3 sequence (DNA): TGTGCCAGCAGCTTAGAAGCTATCGGGGCCCTCTCCTACGAGCAGTACTTC. Drawing the rest from reference TRBV11-2 and TRBJ2-7, the complete variable domain is EAGVAQSPRYKIIEKRQSVAFWCNPISGHATLYWYQQILGQGPKLLIQFQNNGVVDDSQLPKDRFSAERLKGVDSTLKIQPAKLEDSAVYLCASSLEAIGALSYEQYFGPGTRLTVT.

This clonotype has more than one count but fewer than ten. This chain connects TRBV9 to TRBJ2-1, with TRBD1 as a possible D gene (5 bases). With 4 bases removed from V and 6 bases from J, the gap between germline ends came to 14 bases. This CDR3 has 14 residues. Germline V gene data show CDR1 as SGDLS and CDR2 as YYNGEE. The CDR3 loop reads CASSQTDGGNEQFF. CDR3 in DNA: TGTGCCAGCAGCCAGACAGACGGCGGCAATGAGCAGTTCTTC.

V and J are TRBV20-1 and TRBJ1-6; maybe TRBD1 (6 bases). Germline V gene sequence: CDR1 DFQATT, CDR2 SNEGSKA (reference sequence). V lost 6 bases and J lost 6, with 15 bases in between. CDR3 length: 14 amino acids. The CDR3 loop is CSAREGGRNSPLHF. The CDR3 nucleotides read TGCAGTGCGAGGGAAGGGGGGCGTAATTCACCCCTCCACTTT.

V gene TRBV7-3 combines with J gene TRBJ2-7; TRBD1 might be the D (5 bases). Germline V lookup: CDR1 SGHTA, CDR2 FQGTGA. With 4 bases removed from V and 3 bases from J, the gap between germline ends came to 19 bases. The CDR3 length is 16 residues. The CDR3 nucleotides read TGTGCCAGCAGCTCGCGGAAGGGGAATCCCATCTACGAGCAGTACTTC. This sequence encodes CASSSRKGNPIYEQYF.

This chain joins TRBV30 and TRBJ1-5; unclear D gene. This CDR3 comprises 15 residues. The germline V and J ends were trimmed by 2 bases and 5 bases, with 16 bases remaining between them. The germline V gene encodes CDR1 GTSNPN and CDR2 SVGIG (reference sequence). CDR3 DNA: TGTGCCTGGAGTCCGATGACTGGCTCCGATCAGCCCCAGCATTTT. It specifies CAWSPMTGSDQPQHF.